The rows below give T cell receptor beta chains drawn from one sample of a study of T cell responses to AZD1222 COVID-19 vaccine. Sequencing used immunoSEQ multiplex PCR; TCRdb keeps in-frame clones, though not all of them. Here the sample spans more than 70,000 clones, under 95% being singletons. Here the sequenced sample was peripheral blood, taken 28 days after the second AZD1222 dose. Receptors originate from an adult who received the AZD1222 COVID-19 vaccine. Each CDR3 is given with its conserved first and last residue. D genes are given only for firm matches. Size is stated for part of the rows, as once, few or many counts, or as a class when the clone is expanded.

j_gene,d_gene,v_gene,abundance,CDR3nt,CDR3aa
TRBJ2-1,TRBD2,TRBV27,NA,TGTGCCAGCAGTTTAGGATTTTTGCGGCGGGAGGCTAACAATGAGCAGTTCTTC,CASSLGFLRREANNEQFF
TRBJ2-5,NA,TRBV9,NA,TGTGCCAGCAGCGTTTCCCAGGGGCTTAACGGGGGGACCCAGTACTTC,CASSVSQGLNGGTQYF
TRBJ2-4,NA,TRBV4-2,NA,TGTGCCAGCAGCCTGATTGGAAGGGACATTCAGTACTTC,CASSLIGRDIQYF
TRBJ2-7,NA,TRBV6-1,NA,TGTGCCAGCAGTGAAAGATTAGGGCGGGTGGCCTACGAGCAGTACTTC,CASSERLGRVAYEQYF
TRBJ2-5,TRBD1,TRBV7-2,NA,TGTGCCAGCAGCGCATGGGACAGGGGAGGAGAGACCCAGTACTTC,CASSAWDRGGETQYF
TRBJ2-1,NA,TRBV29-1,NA,TGCAGCGCCCGAGGCGGGACTGGTCTCAATGAGCAGTTCTTC,CSARGGTGLNEQFF
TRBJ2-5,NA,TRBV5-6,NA,TGTGCCAGCAGCTTGGTACAGGAACAAGAGACCCAGTACTTC,CASSLVQEQETQYF
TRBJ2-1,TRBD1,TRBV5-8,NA,TGTGCCAGCAGCCGGGGGACAGGGGAGATCTCCTACAATGAGCAGTTCTTC,CASSRGTGEISYNEQFF
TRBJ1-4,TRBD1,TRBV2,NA,TGTGCCAGCAGCGATTCAGGGGGATTTAATGAAAAACTGTTTTTT,CASSDSGGFNEKLFF
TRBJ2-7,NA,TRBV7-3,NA,TGTGCCAGCAGCTTAACTAGGCAAGACGAGCAGTACTTC,CASSLTRQDEQYF
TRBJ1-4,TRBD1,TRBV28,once,TGTGCCAGCAGTTTACCTCCGGGACAGGGTCTGTTTTTT,CASSLPPGQGLFF
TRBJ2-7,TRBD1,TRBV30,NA,TGTGCCTGGAGTCCTCCCCGGGACAGAGCCACCTACGAGCAGTACTTC,CAWSPPRDRATYEQYF
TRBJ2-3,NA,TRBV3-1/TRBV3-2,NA,TGTGCCAGCAGCCCCTACGAAAGCGGTAAGCCCACAGATACGCAGTATTTT,CASSPYESGKPTDTQYF
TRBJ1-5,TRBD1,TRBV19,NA,TGTGCCAGTAGGCCCACAGGGGAAATGGTCAATCAGCCCCAGCATTTT,CASRPTGEMVNQPQHF
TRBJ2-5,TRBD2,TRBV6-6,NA,TGTGCCAGCAGTTGGCTAGCGGGAGCAGAGACCCAGTACTTC,CASSWLAGAETQYF
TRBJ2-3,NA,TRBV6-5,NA,TGTGCCAGCAGGGACAGAAACACAGATACGCAGTATTTT,CASRDRNTDTQYF
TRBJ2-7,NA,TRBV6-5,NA,TGTGCCAGCACGGAGACGAATACCGCGTCCTACGAGCAGTACTTC,CASTETNTASYEQYF
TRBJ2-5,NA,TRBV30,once,TGTGCCTGGAGCTATACCCTAGGAGAGACCCAGTACTTC,CAWSYTLGETQYF
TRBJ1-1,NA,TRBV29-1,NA,TGCAGCGTTGAGGCAGGGGCAAACACTGAAGCTTTCTTT,CSVEAGANTEAFF
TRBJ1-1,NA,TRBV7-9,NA,TGTGCCAGCAGCTTGCCCTTACACACTGAAGCTTTCTTT,CASSLPLHTEAFF
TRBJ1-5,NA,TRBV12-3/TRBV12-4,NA,TGTGCCAGCAGTTTTGAGGTTAATCAGCCCCAGCATTTT,CASSFEVNQPQHF
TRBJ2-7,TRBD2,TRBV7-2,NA,TGTGCCAGCAGCCCACAAGGGCGGGAGGGGTACGAGCAGTACTTC,CASSPQGREGYEQYF
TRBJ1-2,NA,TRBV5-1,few,TGCGCCAGCAGCCTAGCGGGGCTGGATGGCTACACCTTC,CASSLAGLDGYTF
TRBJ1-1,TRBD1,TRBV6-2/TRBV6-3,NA,TGTGCCAGCAGTCCCGGGACAGGGGGTAGTACTGAAGCTTTCTTT,CASSPGTGGSTEAFF
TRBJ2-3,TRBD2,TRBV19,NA,TGTGCCAGTAGTAAGACTAGCGGATTCACAGATACGCAGTATTTT,CASSKTSGFTDTQYF
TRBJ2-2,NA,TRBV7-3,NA,TGTGCCAGCAGCTTATTTAGCGTAAACACCGGGGAGCTGTTTTTT,CASSLFSVNTGELFF
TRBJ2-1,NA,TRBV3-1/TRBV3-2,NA,TGTGCCAGCAGCCCGAACAATGAGCAGTTCTTC,CASSPNNEQFF
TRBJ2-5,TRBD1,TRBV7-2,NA,TGTGCCAGCAGCCGGGACAGGGTGATGGAGACCCAGTACTTC,CASSRDRVMETQYF
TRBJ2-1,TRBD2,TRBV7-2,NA,TGTGCCAGCAGCCTTATAGCGGGACCCTACAATGAGCAGTTCTTC,CASSLIAGPYNEQFF
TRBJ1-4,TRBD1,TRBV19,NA,TGTGCCAGTAGTGCCTCGGGACAGGGTGTTGAAAAACTGTTTTTT,CASSASGQGVEKLFF
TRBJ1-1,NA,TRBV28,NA,TGTGCCAGCAGGTTACAGTACACTGAAGCTTTCTTT,CASRLQYTEAFF
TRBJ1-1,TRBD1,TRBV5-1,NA,TGCGCCAGCAGCGAGGGACAGCTAATGAACACTGAAGCTTTCTTT,CASSEGQLMNTEAFF
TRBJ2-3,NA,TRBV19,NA,TGTGCCAGTAGTGCAGTTGGAGGGATATCAAGGACAGATACGCAGTATTTT,CASSAVGGISRTDTQYF
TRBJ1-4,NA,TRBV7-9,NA,TGTGCCAGCAGCTTCGACAGTTCTAATGAAAAACTGTTTTTT,CASSFDSSNEKLFF
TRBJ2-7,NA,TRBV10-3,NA,TGTGCCATCAGTGAGAGCAATTACGAGCAGTACTTC,CAISESNYEQYF
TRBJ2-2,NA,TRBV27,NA,TGTGCCAGCAGTTTAGGGGAGGCGGGGGAGCTGTTTTTT,CASSLGEAGELFF
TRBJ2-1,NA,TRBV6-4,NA,TGTGCCAGCAGTGACAGTTCCTACAATGAGCAGTTCTTC,CASSDSSYNEQFF
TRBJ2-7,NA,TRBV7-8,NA,TGTGCCAGCGGGGAGCTCTCCTACGAGCAGTACTTC,CASGELSYEQYF
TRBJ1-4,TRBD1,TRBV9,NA,TGTGCCAGCAGCGCCGTAGGGCCGGGACAGGGGTATGAAAAACTGTTTTTT,CASSAVGPGQGYEKLFF
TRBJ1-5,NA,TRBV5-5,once,TGTGCCAGCAGCCCGTCCGTAGGGGTCGGGCAGCCCCAGCATTTT,CASSPSVGVGQPQHF
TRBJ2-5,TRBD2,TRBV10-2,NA,TGCGCCACCTCAACTAGCGGCGCTGGGGAGACCCAGTACTTC,CATSTSGAGETQYF
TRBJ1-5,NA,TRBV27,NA,TGTGCCAGCAGTTTACAGGGGAGCAATCAGCCCCAGCATTTT,CASSLQGSNQPQHF
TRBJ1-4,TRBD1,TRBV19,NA,TGTGCCAGTAGTATGTATCAGGCAGGGGGTAATGAAAAACTGTTTTTT,CASSMYQAGGNEKLFF
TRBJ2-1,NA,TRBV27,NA,TGTGCCAGCAGCCGGGCGGGATACAATGAGCAGTTCTTC,CASSRAGYNEQFF
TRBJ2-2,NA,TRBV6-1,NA,TGTGCCAGCAGTGAAGACCTCACCGGGGAGCTGTTTTTT,CASSEDLTGELFF
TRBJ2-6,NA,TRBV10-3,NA,TGTGCCATCAGTGAGCCAAGGGACACAGACTCTGGGGCCAACGTCCTGACTTTC,CAISEPRDTDSGANVLTF
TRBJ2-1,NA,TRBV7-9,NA,TGTGCCAGCAGCTTCCGGGACATCTACAATGAGCAGTTCTTC,CASSFRDIYNEQFF
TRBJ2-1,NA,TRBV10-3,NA,TGTGCCATCAGTGGCGGGGAAAATGAGCAGTTCTTC,CAISGGENEQFF
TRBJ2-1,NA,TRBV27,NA,TGTGCCAGCAGTTCCCCCGGGTCTTTAAGGGTGCAGTTCTTC,CASSSPGSLRVQFF
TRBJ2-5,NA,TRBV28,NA,TGTGCCAGCAGTTTCCTTGAGCGGCAAGAGACCCAGTACTTC,CASSFLERQETQYF
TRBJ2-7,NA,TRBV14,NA,TGTGCCAGCAGCCTCGGTGGGGCCGGCGGGGAGCAGTACTTC,CASSLGGAGGEQYF